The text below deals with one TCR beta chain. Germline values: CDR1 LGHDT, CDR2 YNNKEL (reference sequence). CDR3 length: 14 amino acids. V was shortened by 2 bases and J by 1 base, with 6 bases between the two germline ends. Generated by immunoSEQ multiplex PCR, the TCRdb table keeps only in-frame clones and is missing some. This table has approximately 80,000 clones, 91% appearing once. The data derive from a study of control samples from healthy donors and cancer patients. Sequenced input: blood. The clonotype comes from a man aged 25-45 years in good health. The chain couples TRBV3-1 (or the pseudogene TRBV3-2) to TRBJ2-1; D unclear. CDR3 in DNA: TGTGCCAGCAGCCAAAAGGGATCCTACAATGAGCAGTTCTTC. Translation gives CASSQKGSYNEQFF.